One and the same sample provided the 32 T cell receptor beta chains below, sequenced in a study of T cell responses to AZD1222 COVID-19 vaccine (dated by TCRdb to the early 2020s). Libraries were constructed by the immunoSEQ multiplex PCR assay. The table comes from immuneACCESS by way of TCRdb, which keeps in-frame sequences with V and J called. Part of the clones is missing from these tables; in studies checked, under half for an unresolved V gene and the rest for unknown reasons. Across this sample there are about 100,000 clones, with about 86% seen only once. The ten largest clones add up to approximately 1.3% of the sample. The sample's time point, from its label and the paper: baseline before first vaccination. The sample here was peripheral blood, taken on day 0 of AZD1222 vaccination. Source of these receptors: an adult in good health.

The chain employs TRBV7-2 and TRBJ1-4; 7 bases map to TRBD1. V trimming: 5 bases; J trimming: 7 bases; junction bases outside the gene matches: 10. This CDR3 comprises 15 residues. CDR1 is SGHTA, CDR2 FQGNSA, per germline. This chain's CDR3 is CASSLRQGDSEKLFF. DNA of the CDR3: TGTGCCAGCAGCCTCCGACAGGGAGATAGTGAAAAACTGTTTTTT.

This chain uses TRBV6-5 with TRBJ1-2, with 7 bases fitting TRBD1. The CDR3 consists of 12 residues. Trimming at V came to 8 bases and at J to 4 bases, leaving 4 bases not matched to a gene. Per germline, CDR1 MNHEY and CDR2 SVGAGI. The CDR3 here is CASGRQGYGYTF. CDR3 nucleotides: TGTGCCAGCGGTAGACAGGGCTATGGCTACACCTTC.

The rearrangement uses TRBV6-1 and TRBJ2-2; D may be TRBD2 (5 bases). The germline CDR1 and CDR2 sequences are MNHNS and SASEGT. The CDR3 runs 15 residues. The V and J ends lost 4 bases and 0 bases respectively, with 9 bases between them. The DNA of the CDR3 is TGTGCCAGCAGTGGAGCGGCCGCGAACACCGGGGAGCTGTTTTTT. It codes for CASSGAAANTGELFF.

The CDR3 DNA reads TGTGCCAGCAGCCCAATGACTAGCGGGAGGGCCGAGGAGCAGTTCTTC. Residues: CASSPMTSGRAEEQFF. This chain joins TRBV7-9 and TRBJ2-1, with TRBD2 matching over 14 bases. The CDR3 extends over 16 amino acids. Germline lookup yields CDR1 SEHNR and CDR2 FQNEAQ (reference sequence). J gave up 10 bases and V 5 bases, and 10 bases lay outside the gene matches.

The chain is built from TRBV27 and TRBJ1-4; the D gene is possibly TRBD1 (6 bases). This CDR3 contains 15 residues. The V and J ends lost 3 bases and 7 bases respectively, with 15 bases between them. The V gene's germline CDR1 is MNHEY and CDR2 SMNVEV (reference sequence). Here the CDR3 reads CASSFLGAGGEKLFF. CDR3 DNA: TGTGCCAGCAGTTTTTTGGGGGCGGGGGGTGAAAAACTGTTTTTT.

The CDR3 DNA sequence: TGTGCCAGCAGCCCTACAGGCTATGGCTACACCTTC. It specifies CASSPTGYGYTF. J is TRBJ1-2 and V is TRBV11-2; D might be TRBD1 (5 bases). The germline V and J ends were trimmed by 5 bases and 4 bases, with 8 bases remaining between them. Germline CDR1 reads SGHAT; CDR2 reads FQNNGV. The CDR3 length is 12 residues.

The genes are TRBV7-8 and TRBJ2-7, with D possibly being TRBD2 (5 bases). Between the trimmed V and J ends, which lost 6 bases and 0 bases, there was a span of 9 bases. The CDR3 is made up of 13 amino acids. The germline V gene encodes CDR1 SGHVS and CDR2 FQNEAQ. DNA of the CDR3: TGTGCCAGCAGGGGCGAGGGCTCCTACGAGCAGTACTTC. Its protein is CASRGEGSYEQYF.

The chain employs TRBV5-4 and TRBJ1-2, with D maybe TRBD1 (6 bases). Germline values: CDR1 SGHNT, CDR2 YYREEE (reference sequence). This CDR3 has 15 amino acids. V lost 4 bases and J lost 6, with 19 bases in between. The CDR3 nucleotides read TGTGCCAGCAGCCGCGCGGACAGCGGTTCACATGGCTACACCTTC. It codes for CASSRADSGSHGYTF.

This rearrangement joins TRBV28 to TRBJ1-2; D may be TRBD1 (5 bases). V was pared by 6 bases and J by 11 bases, with 19 bases between. CDR3 size: 13 residues. CDR1 and CDR2 (germline): MDHEN, SYDVKM. This CDR3 reads CASRAGAGERYTF. Written as DNA, the CDR3 is TGTGCCAGCAGGGCCGGGGCCGGTGAGCGATACACCTTC.

This clone was recorded once. The chain carries TRBV28 and TRBJ2-3; no clear D. V was trimmed by 5 bases and J by 0 bases, leaving 12 bases between them. The CDR3 spans 15 residues. Germline V CDR1 and CDR2: MDHEN, SYDVKM. The CDR3 bases are TGTGCCAGCAGTATCGTCGGAGCTAGCACAGATACGCAGTATTTT. Protein product: CASSIVGASTDTQYF. Complete variable domain (other parts from reference TRBV28 and TRBJ2-3): DVKVTQSSRYLVKRTGEKVFLECVQDMDHENMFWYRQDPGLGLRLIYFSYDVKMKEKGDIPEGYSVSREKKERFSLILESASTNQTSMYLCASSIVGASTDTQYFGPGTRLTVL.

This clone was observed once. CDR3 amino acids: CASTLEGTDRFF. In DNA, the CDR3 is TGTGCCAGCACCCTCGAGGGTACTGATCGGTTCTTC. V usage is TRBV2 and J usage is TRBJ2-1; a possible D gene is TRBD2 (5 bases). The CDR3 sequence is 12 residues long. The germline gives CDR1 SNHLY, CDR2 FYNNEI. V was trimmed by 7 bases and J by 15 bases, leaving 19 bases between them.

V and J are TRBV29-1 and TRBJ2-7, with 8 bases lining up with TRBD1. Germline CDR1 is SQVTM and CDR2 is ANQGSEA. The CDR3 spans 13 residues. With V trimmed by 6 bases and J by 0 bases, 4 bases remained unmatched. The CDR3, as DNA: TGCAGCGTCAGGACAGGGCTCTCCTACGAGCAGTACTTC. Translating it yields CSVRTGLSYEQYF.

This chain connects TRBV6-5 to TRBJ2-7; 10 bases agree with TRBD2. CDR1 and CDR2 from the germline V gene are MNHEY and SVGAGI. The CDR3 is made up of 15 amino acids. Trimming removed 5 bases from V and 3 bases from J; junction bases left unmatched: 7. The CDR3 loop reads CASSLTSGMGYEQYF. CDR3 in DNA: TGTGCCAGCAGTCTCACTAGCGGGATGGGCTACGAGCAGTACTTC.

This clone has more than one count but fewer than ten. The chain joins TRBV28 to TRBJ1-1; maybe TRBD1 (5 bases). This CDR3 has 13 amino acids. The V and J ends lost 4 bases and 10 bases respectively, with 16 bases between them. CDR1 MDHEN and CDR2 SYDVKM come from the germline V gene. Written as DNA, the CDR3 is TGTGCCAGCAGTTACACGCAGGGCGTGGGAGCTTTCTTT. This codes for CASSYTQGVGAFF.

The chain combines TRBV7-9 with TRBJ2-7; D is unresolved. This CDR3 region has 15 residues. Germline loops: CDR1 SEHNR, CDR2 FQNEAQ (reference sequence). Trimming shortened V by 1 base and J by 0 bases, and 10 bases separated the two germline ends. The CDR3 bases are TGTGCCAGCAGCTTAGGTGACCGAAGCTCCTACGAGCAGTACTTC. This codes for CASSLGDRSSYEQYF. The variable domain in full, with the rest retrieved from reference TRBV7-9 and TRBJ2-7, is DTGVSQNPRHKITKRGQNVTFRCDPISEHNRLYWYRQTLGQGPEFLTYFQNEAQLEKSRLLSDRFSAERPKGSFSTLEIQRTEQGDSAMYLCASSLGDRSSYEQYFGPGTRLTVT.

Details on this clone: Other DNA sequences of this sample code for an identical CDR3. The genes are TRBV28 and TRBJ1-3; TRBD1 matches at 7 bases. The CDR3 has 13 amino acids. V dropped 6 bases and J dropped 3; count of bases not matched to a gene: 2. CDR1 is MDHEN and CDR2 is SYDVKM in the germline V gene. In DNA form, the CDR3 reads TGTGCCAGCAGCTGGGACAGTGGAAACACCATATATTTT. Its translation: CASSWDSGNTIYF.

The gene calls are TRBV28 and TRBJ1-1; the D is unclear. Germline values: CDR1 MDHEN, CDR2 SYDVKM. Trimming removed 7 bases from V and 6 bases from J, with 15 bases in between. The CDR3 is made up of 13 amino acids. This CDR3 reads CASIGPLGAEAFF. CDR3 DNA sequence: TGTGCCAGCATCGGGCCCTTAGGTGCTGAAGCTTTCTTT.

This clone was seen just once. The CDR3 loop is CATSDPSTGRDYEQYF. CDR3 nucleotide sequence: TGTGCCACCAGTGATCCATCGACAGGGCGAGACTACGAGCAGTACTTC. This sequence joins TRBV24-1 and TRBJ2-7, with 7 bases identical to TRBD1. The length of the CDR3 is 16 residues. Unmatched junction bases numbered 10, after V lost 3 bases and J lost 3 bases. CDR1 and CDR2 from the germline V gene are KGHDR and SFDVKD.

The chain is built from TRBV10-3 and TRBJ2-3; 9 bases map to TRBD2. The CDR3 consists of 16 residues. CDR1 is ENHRY, CDR2 SYGVKD, per germline. V dropped 6 bases and J dropped 0; count of bases not matched to a gene: 7. DNA of the CDR3: TGTGCCATCAGGGACAGACTAGCGGCCAGCACAGATACGCAGTATTTT. The encoded protein is CAIRDRLAASTDTQYF.

This chain uses TRBV2 with TRBJ1-2; the D is unclear. Deletions cut 3 bases from V and 5 bases from J, with 10 bases between. Germline V gene lookup returns CDR1 SNHLY and CDR2 FYNNEI. This CDR3 region has 13 residues. CDR3 sequence reads: CASSEDGLYGYTF. The CDR3 DNA is TGTGCCAGCAGTGAGGACGGGCTTTATGGCTACACCTTC.

This clone has just one count. The chain recombines TRBV7-9 with TRBJ2-5; 7 bases fit TRBD2. J lost 9 bases, V lost 1 base, and 5 bases had no gene match. The CDR3 is 13 amino acids. Germline loops: CDR1 SEHNR, CDR2 FQNEAQ (reference sequence). Written as DNA, the CDR3 is TGTGCCAGCAGCTTAGGGGGGAGCGGGGCCCAGTACTTC. Amino acids: CASSLGGSGAQYF.

The V call is TRBV27, the J call TRBJ2-6; the D is unclear. Germline CDR1 and CDR2: MNHEY and SMNVEV (reference sequence). This CDR3 has 17 residues. Deletions cut 7 bases from V and 0 bases from J, with 16 bases between. The CDR3 DNA reads TGTGCCAGCAAGCCCGGGCTTCAGAGCTCTGGGGCCAACGTCCTGACTTTC. Translating gives CASKPGLQSSGANVLTF.

The chain recombines TRBV6-5 with TRBJ2-7; D tentatively reads TRBD1 or TRBD2 (5 bases each). V lost 6 bases, J lost 2 bases, and 11 bases lay in between. The CDR3 has 13 residues. CDR1 and CDR2 from the germline V gene are MNHEY and SVGAGI. CDR3 sequence: CASRGTPTYEQYF. The DNA for the CDR3 is TGTGCCAGCAGGGGGACGCCAACCTACGAGCAGTACTTC.

The V and J genes are TRBV30 and TRBJ2-2; D is unclear. Trimming took 0 bases from V and 5 from J, leaving 10 bases between them. The length of the CDR3 is 14 residues. Germline CDR1 is GTSNPN and CDR2 is SVGIG (reference sequence). The CDR3 protein is CAWSVGSVTGELFF. The CDR3 nucleotides are TGTGCCTGGAGTGTAGGATCGGTGACCGGGGAGCTGTTTTTT.

The chain couples TRBV29-1 to TRBJ2-7; D is perhaps TRBD1 (5 bases). This CDR3 has 12 amino acids. CDR1 and CDR2 (germline): SQVTM, ANQGSEA. Trimming shortened V by 7 bases and J by 1 base, and 11 bases separated the two germline ends. This CDR3 reads CSAQDNSYEQYF. The CDR3 nucleotides read TGCAGCGCTCAGGACAATTCCTACGAGCAGTACTTC.

The chain couples TRBV7-9 to TRBJ1-1; TRBD1 aligns across 8 bases. Germline V gene sequence: CDR1 SEHNR, CDR2 FQNEAQ (reference sequence). V was clipped by 1 base and J by 4 bases; unmatched bases: 5. The CDR3 is 15 amino acids. The CDR3 DNA is TGTGCCAGCAGCTTAGTTACAGGGGGGCTCACTGAAGCTTTCTTT. Its protein product is CASSLVTGGLTEAFF.

The rearrangement links TRBV19 to TRBJ2-1, with D perhaps TRBD2 (6 bases). CDR3 length: 15 amino acids. Germline CDR1 and CDR2: LNHDA and SQIVND (reference sequence). The V and J ends lost 10 bases and 7 bases respectively, with 23 bases between them. This CDR3 reads CATHPLSRAGNEQFF. CDR3 bases: TGTGCCACTCACCCCCTCAGTCGGGCGGGGAATGAGCAGTTCTTC.

V and J are TRBV5-8 and TRBJ1-5, with 10 bases that match TRBD1. Germline CDR1 reads SGHTS; CDR2 reads YDEGEE. Trimming cost V 2 bases and J 2 bases; bases outside gene matches: 7. The CDR3 is 17 amino acids. The CDR3 DNA reads TGTGCCAGCAGCTTCGACAGGGGGCGCGGTGGCAATCAGCCCCAGCATTTT. Its protein is CASSFDRGRGGNQPQHF.

In its sample, this clone was seen a few times. The DNA for the CDR3 is TGCGCCAGCACCCTCCATCCTCAGAACACTGAAGCTTTCTTT. Its translation: CASTLHPQNTEAFF. This sequence joins TRBV23-1 and TRBJ1-1; D gene ambiguous. TRBV23-1 falls under the ORF class, with uncertain function. Trimming shortened V by 7 bases and J by 1 base, and 13 bases separated the two germline ends. This CDR3 region has 14 residues.

The V gene is TRBV18, the J gene TRBJ1-6; 8 positions agree with TRBD1. Germline CDR1 and CDR2: KGHSH and LQKENI. This CDR3 spans 17 amino acids. V shed 3 bases, J shed 0 bases, and the junction held 4 bases outside the gene matches. The CDR3 protein is CASSPTGESSYNSPLHF. The CDR3 DNA follows: TGTGCCAGCTCACCGACAGGGGAAAGCTCCTATAATTCACCCCTCCACTTT.

Note on this clone: This CDR3 fails to terminate in the conserved phenylalanine or tryptophan, so it likely reflects a read error. The DNA is omitted, as the CDR3 cannot be located on it reliably, and the CDR3 follows TCRdb's listing. The chain uses TRBV21-1 and TRBJ2-7; the table assigns TRBD1, which was not confirmed against the DNA. TRBV21-1 is a pseudogene. Counting both end residues, the CDR3 totals 12 amino acids. The CDR3 spells CASSEWTGTNIS.

This clone was counted between two and nine times. The chain has TRBV28 and TRBJ2-2; no definite D call. The length of the CDR3 is 17 residues. The V and J ends lost 5 bases and 5 bases respectively, with 21 bases between them. Germline CDR1 is MDHEN and CDR2 is SYDVKM. The CDR3 protein is CASSLRTKGSGTGELFF. In DNA, the CDR3 is TGTGCCAGCAGTCTCCGGACCAAGGGATCCGGGACCGGGGAGCTGTTTTTT.